This passage covers 12 T cell receptor beta chains from one sample sequenced in a study of blood T cell repertoires in COVID-19. The data were produced by immunoSEQ multiplex PCR, yet TCRdb's version contains in-frame clones alone and is incomplete. The sample includes around 57,000 clones, just under 90% of them seen just once. The sample comprised peripheral blood. Receptors originate from a human donor with active COVID-19. The donor label of this sample is uncertain.

The sample holds one count of this clone. The chain has TRBV5-1 and TRBJ2-1; D is perhaps TRBD2 (6 bases). The CDR3 spans 15 residues. The V and J ends lost 4 bases and 6 bases respectively, with 17 bases between them. CDR1 is SGHRS and CDR2 is YFSETQ in the germline V gene. The CDR3 DNA follows: TGCGCCAGCAGCCGCTCTAGCGCCCCCGGCAATGAGCAGTTCTTC. Its translation: CASSRSSAPGNEQFF.

The chain uses TRBV6-5 and TRBJ2-7, with D tentatively TRBD2 (7 bases). Germline V lookup: CDR1 MNHEY, CDR2 SVGAGI. Trimming took off 2 bases at V and 4 bases at J, with 15 bases between the two ends. The CDR3 loop spans 15 amino acids. The CDR3: CASSYPSGGGYEQYF. DNA for the CDR3: TGTGCCAGCAGTTACCCCTCGGGGGGCGGGTACGAGCAGTACTTC.

This rearrangement joins TRBV13 to TRBJ2-3; TRBD1 is a possible D gene (6 bases). V shed 0 bases and J shed 4 bases, with 11 bases lying between them. Per the germline V gene, CDR1 is PRHDT and CDR2 is FYEKMQ (reference sequence). This CDR3 has 15 residues. For the CDR3, the DNA is TGTGCCAGCAGCTTAGGGAGGGGGAGCGCAGATACGCAGTATTTT. Its protein is CASSLGRGSADTQYF.

V usage is TRBV18 and J usage is TRBJ1-1; D is perhaps TRBD1 (6 bases). The CDR3 has 14 residues. CDR1 is KGHSH, CDR2 LQKENI, per germline. V was clipped by 5 bases and J by 3 bases, with 13 bases between them. CDR3 loop: CASSLNRVHTEAFF. The CDR3 DNA reads as TGTGCCAGCTCATTGAACAGGGTTCACACTGAAGCTTTCTTT.

V is TRBV27 and J is TRBJ2-2; the match to TRBD1 covers 7 bases. This CDR3 spans 14 amino acids. Trimming took 4 bases from V and 5 from J; bases not matched to a gene: 4. Per the germline V gene, CDR1 is MNHEY and CDR2 is SMNVEV (reference sequence). In DNA form, the CDR3 reads TGTGCCAGCAGTTACAGGGGCGAAACCGGGGAGCTGTTTTTT. It codes for CASSYRGETGELFF.

This chain connects TRBV15 to TRBJ2-3, with TRBD2 as a possible D gene (6 bases). Germline V CDR1 and CDR2: LNHNV, YYDKDF (reference sequence). The CDR3 loop spans 12 amino acids. Trimming removed 9 bases at V and 7 bases at J, with 14 bases between. Written as DNA, the CDR3 is TGTGCCACGGCGGGAACCCAATATACGCAGTATTTT. Protein product: CATAGTQYTQYF.

The rearrangement links TRBV30 to TRBJ1-2; the D is unclear. Germline V lookup: CDR1 GTSNPN, CDR2 SVGIG (reference sequence). This CDR3 spans 14 amino acids. The ends were cut back, 1 base at V and 2 bases at J, with 11 bases in the middle. CDR3: CAWSGSALNYGYTF. The CDR3 DNA follows: TGTGCCTGGAGTGGGTCAGCGCTGAACTATGGCTACACCTTC.

The genes are TRBV6-2 or TRBV6-3 and TRBJ1-1, with a tentative D call TRBD1 (5 bases). Trimming took 5 bases from V and 2 from J, leaving 21 bases between them. In germline, CDR1 is MNHEY, CDR2 SVGEGT. This CDR3 is built from 17 residues. The CDR3 sequence: CASSIIGGVGSNTEAFF. The DNA of the CDR3 is TGTGCCAGCAGTATAATCGGAGGGGTCGGGAGCAACACTGAAGCTTTCTTT.

This clone was seen more than once but under ten times. The chain has TRBV12-3 or TRBV12-4 and TRBJ1-2; 7 nucleotides match TRBD1. The CDR3 extends over 13 amino acids. The ends lost 6 bases at V and 7 bases at J; junction bases unmatched: 8. As DNA, the CDR3 is TGTGCCAGCAGGATCAGGGGGAGGTCTGGCTACACCTTC. Translated, it gives CASRIRGRSGYTF.

This chain joins TRBV7-2 and TRBJ2-6; possibly TRBD2 for D (6 bases). The V gene's germline CDR1 is SGHTA and CDR2 FQGNSA. The CDR3 consists of 17 residues. Trimming stripped 6 bases from V and 2 bases from J, with 17 bases between. The CDR3 coding sequence is TGTGCCAGCAGACCCCCCCGGGGGACCCCTGGGGCCAACGTCCTGACTTTC. Translated, it gives CASRPPRGTPGANVLTF.

The chain joins TRBV11-2 to TRBJ1-2; D is undetermined. The V gene lost 3 bases and the J gene lost 2 bases, with 10 bases spanning the gap. This CDR3 is built from 14 residues. Germline loops: CDR1 SGHAT, CDR2 FQNNGV. The CDR3 coding sequence is TGTGCCAGCAGCTTCCTAGGAGTAAACTATGGCTACACCTTC. It is translated as CASSFLGVNYGYTF. Combining the CDR3 with reference TRBV11-2 and TRBJ1-2 gives the whole variable domain EAGVAQSPRYKIIEKRQSVAFWCNPISGHATLYWYQQILGQGPKLLIQFQNNGVVDDSQLPKDRFSAERLKGVDSTLKIQPAKLEDSAVYLCASSFLGVNYGYTFGSGTRLTVV.

The V and J genes are TRBV27 and TRBJ2-7; 7 bases line up with TRBD1. CDR1 is MNHEY and CDR2 is SMNVEV in the germline V gene (reference sequence). V was pared by 6 bases and J by 2 bases, with 10 bases of the junction left unmatched. The CDR3 runs 15 residues. The CDR3, as DNA: TGTGCCAGCAGCCTTACAGGGGCCCCTACCTACGAGCAGTACTTC. Translated: CASSLTGAPTYEQYF.